This paragraph reports one T cell receptor (beta chain). Its specificity is not known. The source of the sample is a study of response to subunit inactivated influenza vaccine. A single record per CDR3 protein comes from TCRdb applying MiXCR to the RT-PCR reads. This sample has hundreds of thousands of distinct CDR3 sequences, with approximately 7.1% found just once. The CDR3 has 15 amino acids. Trimming removed 5 bases at V and 2 bases at J, with 16 bases between. CDR1 is SGHTA, CDR2 FQGTGA, per germline. General study findings and limits: The authors proposed limited new T cell recruitment per seasonal influenza vaccination.

The chain combines TRBV7-3 with TRBJ2-7; D possibly uses TRBD1 or TRBD2 (7 bases each). The receptor's source is a man aged 45-69 years who received an inactivated influenza vaccine. The specimen was PBMCs from blood, collected around 25 months after vaccination. CDR3 sequence reads: CASSQQGGPPYEQYF. CDR3 DNA sequence: TGTGCCAGCAGCCAGCAGGGGGGGCCCCCCTACGAGCAGTACTTC.